These 29 T cell receptor beta chains were sequenced from one sample in a study of monozygotic twins with inflammatory bowel disease. From the 5' RACE reads, TCRdb lists one entry per CDR3 protein and no DNA. The specimen's table records around 200,000 distinct CDR3 sequences. The source material was blood. The source of these receptors is a human donor with ulcerative colitis or Crohn's disease, or a healthy co-twin of an affected twin (not recorded which).

The chain uses TRBV5-1 and TRBJ2-7; TCRdb designates TRBD2, a call that cannot be tested without DNA. This CDR3 is 14 amino acids long. The germline V gene encodes CDR1 SGHRS and CDR2 YFSETQ. CDR3 amino acids: CASRPGEGNYEQYF. The entire variable domain, with the rest obtained from reference TRBV5-1 and TRBJ2-7, is as follows: KAGVTQTPRYLIKTRGQQVTLSCSPISGHRSVSWYQQTPGQGLQFLFEYFSETQRNKGNFPGRFSGRQFSNSRSEMNVSTLELGDSALYLCASRPGEGNYEQYFGPGTRLTVT.

The chain employs TRBV5-1 and TRBJ2-3; the TRBD1 assignment by TCRdb is unverifiable without DNA. The CDR3 sequence is 15 residues long. Germline CDR1 SGHRS, CDR2 YFSETQ. CDR3 region: CASSFRDGRTDTQYF. Full variable domain (remainder filled in from reference TRBV5-1 and TRBJ2-3): KAGVTQTPRYLIKTRGQQVTLSCSPISGHRSVSWYQQTPGQGLQFLFEYFSETQRNKGNFPGRFSGRQFSNSRSEMNVSTLELGDSALYLCASSFRDGRTDTQYFGPGTRLTVL.

The chain has TRBV6-5 and TRBJ2-7. The germline V gene has CDR1 MNHEY and CDR2 SVGAGI. The CDR3 consists of 12 residues. The CDR3 is CASSGRPGEQYF.

This chain links TRBV27 with TRBJ1-5; TCRdb picks TRBD1, but there is no DNA to check that call. CDR1 is MNHEY and CDR2 is SMNVEV in the germline V gene (reference sequence). The CDR3 is 17 residues long. This CDR3 is CASSPKGQGNSNQPQHF.

This chain links TRBV24-1 with TRBJ2-3; the TCRdb D gene call, TRBD2, has no DNA to confirm it. Germline CDR1 and CDR2: KGHDR and SFDVKD. This CDR3 is built from 13 residues. The CDR3 region is CATSPRGSHTQYF.

The chain links TRBV9 to TRBJ2-5; TCRdb's assignment of TRBD2 cannot be checked, as there is no DNA. Germline assignment: CDR1 SGDLS and CDR2 YYNGEE. The CDR3 loop spans 13 amino acids. The CDR3 loop reads CASSVGGVETQYF.

This chain uses TRBV12-3 or TRBV12-4 with TRBJ2-2; TCRdb outputs TRBD1, but without DNA this stays unchecked. This CDR3 has 16 residues. This CDR3 is CASSWGTGGITGELFF.

The gene calls are TRBV5-1 and TRBJ2-7; TCRdb's D call, TRBD2, is unchecked because there is no DNA. CDR1 is SGHRS, CDR2 YFSETQ, per germline. The CDR3 has 14 residues. The CDR3 spells CASSFSGGSYEQYF.

V is TRBV3-1 and J is TRBJ1-1; TCRdb calls TRBD1, which cannot be checked without DNA. The CDR3 is 12 residues long. Germline loops: CDR1 LGHDT, CDR2 YNNKEL (reference sequence). The CDR3 loop reads CASSKNGQVAFF.

The chain uses TRBV7-6 and TRBJ2-2. The CDR3 sequence is 12 residues long. Germline V gives CDR1 SGHVS, CDR2 FNYEAQ. The CDR3 is CASSPQNGELFF.

The CDR3 spells CSARVEGAQGYGYTF. The V gene is TRBV20-1, the J gene TRBJ1-2; as DNA is missing, the TRBD1 call by TCRdb cannot be tested. Germline CDR1 DFQATT, CDR2 SNEGSKA (reference sequence). The CDR3 runs to 15 residues.

This chain joins TRBV10-3 and TRBJ2-7; absent DNA, TCRdb's TRBD1 call cannot be checked. CDR3 length: 13 amino acids. CDR1 and CDR2 (germline): ENHRY, SYGVKD. Here the CDR3 reads CAIGRDSPYEQYF.

The chain joins TRBV7-2 to TRBJ2-2; the TCRdb call, TRBD1, lacks DNA for checking. The CDR3 is made up of 15 amino acids. Germline CDR1 is SGHTA and CDR2 is FQGNSA. CDR3 sequence reads: CASSDRVANTGELFF.

This chain's CDR3 is CASSLAWNTDTQYF. The rearrangement joins TRBV27 to TRBJ2-3. Germline CDR1 and CDR2: MNHEY and SMNVEV (reference sequence). The CDR3 length is 14 residues.

The CDR3 is CASRLVTPHTGELFF. The V and J genes are TRBV12-2 and TRBJ2-2; TCRdb calls TRBD1, which cannot be checked without DNA. TRBV12-2 is termed a pseudogene. This CDR3 region has 15 residues.

The rearrangement uses TRBV3-1 and TRBJ1-2. Germline V lookup: CDR1 LGHDT, CDR2 YNNKEL (reference sequence). The length of the CDR3 is 12 residues. This chain's CDR3 is CASSQGLGGYTF.

This chain connects TRBV2 to TRBJ1-4; no DNA is available, so the TRBD1 call from TCRdb remains unchecked. The CDR3 totals 16 residues. In germline, CDR1 is SNHLY, CDR2 FYNNEI. This chain's CDR3 is CASSEALGQGTEKLFF.

The CDR3 spells CSAADRGSYNEQFF. The chain has TRBV20-1 and TRBJ2-1. In germline, CDR1 is DFQATT, CDR2 SNEGSKA (reference sequence). The CDR3 sequence is 14 residues long.

V is TRBV6-5 and J is TRBJ1-1. The CDR3 spans 12 residues. The germline CDR1 and CDR2 sequences are MNHEY and SVGAGI. CDR3 protein: CASSGGETEAFF.

The chain's CDR3 is CASSFRDRGVNEQFF. The genes are TRBV7-8 and TRBJ2-1; TCRdb outputs TRBD1, but without DNA this stays unchecked. This CDR3 has 15 amino acids. Germline CDR1 SGHVS, CDR2 FQNEAQ.

The V and J genes are TRBV12-3 or TRBV12-4 and TRBJ2-2; TCRdb returns TRBD1, unconfirmable since there is no DNA. The CDR3 consists of 13 residues. Here the CDR3 reads CASSLGGYGELFF.

CDR3 residues: CASSISIYNEQFF. The rearrangement joins TRBV19 to TRBJ2-1. The CDR3 covers 13 residues. Germline CDR1 and CDR2: LNHDA and SQIVND (reference sequence). The full variable domain, completed using reference TRBV19 and TRBJ2-1, is DGGITQSPKYLFRKEGQNVTLSCEQNLNHDAMYWYRQDPGQGLRLIYYSQIVNDFQKGDIAEGYSVSREKKESFPLTVTSAQKNPTAFYLCASSISIYNEQFFGPGTRLTVL.

V usage is TRBV18 and J usage is TRBJ2-3; TCRdb's D gene call, TRBD1, goes unchecked for lack of DNA. Germline lookup yields CDR1 KGHSH and CDR2 LQKENI. The CDR3 has 14 amino acids. The CDR3 loop reads CASSQGISTDTQYF.

This chain connects TRBV7-6 to TRBJ1-1; TCRdb gives TRBD1 as the D gene, but with no DNA this cannot be confirmed. Germline CDR1 reads SGHVS; CDR2 reads FNYEAQ. The CDR3 is 14 amino acids. The CDR3 is CASSRDSLNTEAFF.

The rearrangement joins TRBV5-6 to TRBJ2-5; TCRdb indicates TRBD1, and absent DNA this call remains unverified. From germline, CDR1 is SGHDT and CDR2 YYEEEE. The CDR3 has 14 residues. CDR3: CASSFPGSRETQYF.

The J gene is TRBJ2-7, the V gene TRBV5-1; TCRdb indicates TRBD1, and absent DNA this call remains unverified. CDR1 is SGHRS and CDR2 is YFSETQ in the germline V gene. The CDR3 has 15 residues. CDR3 in amino acids: CASSVQHQGAYEQYF.

The V call is TRBV10-3, the J call TRBJ1-1; checking the TCRdb D call of TRBD1 is not possible without DNA. The CDR3 consists of 13 residues. CDR1 is ENHRY and CDR2 is SYGVKD in the germline V gene. CDR3 sequence reads: CAISDPTGPRAFF.

The rearrangement joins TRBV6-5 to TRBJ2-2; TCRdb reports TRBD1, a call that lacks DNA to check it against. The CDR3 length is 15 residues. CDR1 and CDR2 from the germline V gene are MNHEY and SVGAGI. This CDR3 reads CASSYQTGAHGELFF.

The chain carries TRBV6-5 and TRBJ1-1. Germline CDR1 and CDR2: MNHEY and SVGAGI. The CDR3 length is 17 residues. The CDR3 protein is CASSYSLVGSMNTEAFF.